This TCR beta chain was found in a study of human T cells and chemical hapten exposure (dated by TCRdb to the early 2020s). Describing the broader study: For sensitization, 2% DPC in acetone was applied to a 2 cm by 2 cm area of upper inner arm skin. Libraries were pooled for sequencing, and variation in per-sample TCR yields was attributed mainly to small differences in library volumes within the pool. Patch testing was done on the upper back using Finn chambers containing 0.01% DPC, and results were scored after 6 days according to International Contact Dermatitis Research Group standards. Peripheral blood TCR repertoire changes were tracked in vivo in alopecia patients during primary and secondary sensitization to the hapten diphenylcyclopropenone (DPC). Blood samples were taken from patients before sensitization (week 0) and at 2, 6 and about 24 weeks after DPC sensitization. Patients additionally received weekly therapeutic DPC doses to the scalp throughout the roughly 24-week study period. Around 30 alopecia patients provided blood for TCR sequencing at one to four time points (pre-sensitization, 2, 6 and 24 weeks). The mostly female patient cohort included alopecia areata with under or over 50% scalp involvement, alopecia totalis and alopecia universalis. Study-wide findings and limitations: Repeated subsampling changed both the strength of the expansion versus patch-test correlation and the threshold at which the correlation became significant. All patients had alopecia, a presumed autoimmune disease, so their immune response might differ from that of healthy individuals. Patch test score was positively correlated with the number of PT1 expanded TCRs, with significance at thresholds 8, 16 and 32 but not at 4. Significantly more large CDR3 similarity clusters were formed by expanded TCRs than by pre-sensitization or healthy control sets, consistent with antigen-driven responses. No change with DPC sensitization was found in the number of TCRs above 1 in 1000 frequency, and no evidence of global repertoire structure alterations was found.

Only a few counts were recorded for this clonotype. Its cognate antigen has yet to be identified. No much larger clone is present one base from it, and per-base qualities are unavailable. The sample's time point, from its label and the paper: patch test 2, 6 weeks after DPC sensitization. This sample's treatment or condition label indicates: therapeutic diphenylcyclopropenone sensitization with weekly scalp DPC. Blood at each patch-test visit was drawn before the patch test was applied. Patients were considered eligible if aged 18 to 70, diagnosed with alopecia and deemed suitable for DPC therapy, and patients were excluded if pregnant. Unfractionated whole blood was collected in Tempus Blood RNA tubes, and total RNA was extracted from that blood. To prepare the library, RACE was applied. The sequencing machine was a NextSeq 500. Library preparation attached unique molecular identifiers to individual cDNA molecules for quantitative, reproducible TCR counting. Each blood RNA sample was used to sequence both TCR alpha and TCR beta chains. Under the source paper's analysis protocol: Samples had a median of roughly 87,000 TCRs, with a range from about 20,000 to 690,600. V, J and CDR3 annotation of the TCR reads was performed with the Decombinator software suite. To make PS versus PT1 abundance plots, every sample was subsampled to the same number of TCRs (28,000). Expanded TCRs were defined as absent before sensitization and observed at least eight times at the 2-week time point. Starting from the raw public reads, TCRdb applied fastp trimming at Q25, assembled clones with MiXCR and retained in-frame beta chains. Each record represents a unique CDR3 protein, reported with the most common genes and DNA among its rows. These V and J calls derive from TCRdb rather than the authors' analysis. The sample contains 85,000 to 95,000 distinct CDR3 sequences, approximately 10% of them found a single time. The ten largest account for 2.2% of the sample.

CDR1 and CDR2, looked up from the germline V gene, are SGHNT and YENEEA. The CDR3 contains 11 residues, cysteine and phenylalanine counted. Only the CDR3 DNA stays, 33 bases, in frame from base 1. The V and J ends are trimmed by 4 bases and 9 bases, leaving 6 bases between them. Source: whole blood, taken in connection with sensitization to the hapten diphenylcyclopropenone (DPC). The chain joins TRBV11-3 to TRBJ2-2, with the D gene too uncertain to name. The TCR comes from a man aged 35 to 55 with alopecia areata. Some clones in this sample may be carry-over from other donors' samples. The CDR3 in this case is CASSSVRELFF. The bases are TGTGCCAGCAGCTCGGTCCGGGAGCTGTTTTTT.